Below, 19 T cell receptor beta chains from the same sample are listed, as sequenced in a study of blood T cell repertoires in COVID-19 (TCRdb year 2020). Library prep was done by the immunoSEQ multiplex PCR assay. Held by TCRdb, this immuneACCESS table contains in-frame sequences only and omits some clones. Under half of the omission traces to an unresolved V gene where checked; the cause of the rest is unknown. The sample contains some 130,000 clones, around 89% of them found a single time. Together, the top ten hold over 2.5% of the sample. The material sequenced was peripheral blood. Receptors were obtained from a man aged 55 to 69 with active or convalescent COVID-19.

This chain joins TRBV5-1 and TRBJ1-4, with TRBD1 as a possible D gene (5 bases). CDR1 and CDR2 from the germline V gene are SGHRS and YFSETQ. There are 16 residues in the CDR3. The V end lost 0 bases, the J end lost 5 bases, and 14 bases lay between the germline ends. The chain's CDR3 is CASSLANGGGNEKLFF. CDR3 bases: TGCGCCAGCAGCTTGGCCAACGGGGGTGGGAATGAAAAACTGTTTTTT.

V usage is TRBV6-6 and J usage is TRBJ2-2; 9 nucleotides align to TRBD1. This CDR3 comprises 14 residues. With V trimmed by 8 bases and J by 7 bases, 8 bases remained unmatched. Germline-derived CDR1 and CDR2 are MNHNY and SVGAGI (reference sequence). The CDR3 sequence: CASLDRGIVGELFF. The CDR3 DNA follows: TGTGCCAGCCTGGACAGGGGTATTGTCGGGGAGCTGTTTTTT.

The sample holds a few counts of this clone. The V gene is TRBV28, the J gene TRBJ2-4; a weak D match, TRBD1 (5 bases). The CDR3 runs 13 residues. Germline CDR1 and CDR2: MDHEN and SYDVKM. The V gene lost 4 bases and the J gene lost 7 bases, with 11 bases spanning the gap. The CDR3 is CASSSARGNIQYF. CDR3 DNA: TGTGCCAGCAGTTCCGCAAGGGGCAACATTCAGTACTTC.

The rearrangement joins TRBV9 to TRBJ1-2; tentatively, D is TRBD1 (5 bases). This CDR3 spans 12 amino acids. Looked up from germline, CDR1 is SGDLS and CDR2 is YYNGEE. Trimming removed 4 bases from V and 8 bases from J, with 12 bases in between. The CDR3 region has the DNA TGTGCCAGCAGCCGAGGGAGGGACGGCTACACCTTC. Protein product: CASSRGRDGYTF.

The rearrangement uses TRBV5-1 and TRBJ1-1; possible D gene TRBD1, 6 bases. The CDR3 runs 15 residues. Trimming removed 0 bases from V and 2 bases from J, with 11 bases in between. Germline CDR1 is SGHRS and CDR2 is YFSETQ. The CDR3 sequence is CASSLAAGANTEAFF. DNA of the CDR3: TGCGCCAGCAGCTTGGCGGCAGGGGCCAACACTGAAGCTTTCTTT.

In its sample, this clone was seen once. This chain links TRBV6-5 with TRBJ1-3; D is ambiguous. This CDR3 region has 13 residues. V shed 8 bases and J shed 2 bases, with 10 bases lying between them. The germline V gene encodes CDR1 MNHEY and CDR2 SVGAGI. The CDR3 loop is CASGLEAGNTIYF. The CDR3 DNA is TGTGCCAGCGGACTGGAGGCTGGAAACACCATATATTTT.

The chain carries TRBV6-4 and TRBJ1-1; TRBD1 matches 8 bases. CDR1 and CDR2 from the germline V gene are MRHNA and SNTAGT. Trimming took 0 bases from V and 0 from J; bases not matched to a gene: 9. The CDR3 runs to 18 residues. The CDR3 nucleotides read TGTGCCAGCAGTGACTCTGACCTGGACAGGGACCTGAACACTGAAGCTTTCTTT. It encodes CASSDSDLDRDLNTEAFF.

V usage is TRBV5-4 and J usage is TRBJ1-2, with 7 bases fitting TRBD1. This CDR3 contains 15 residues. CDR1 is SGHNT, CDR2 YYREEE, per germline (reference sequence). V shed 4 bases, J shed 2 bases, and the junction held 8 bases outside the gene matches. The CDR3 spells CASSPVLGQNYGYTF. Here the CDR3 DNA reads TGTGCCAGCAGCCCCGTTTTGGGACAGAACTATGGCTACACCTTC.

The chain couples TRBV6-5 to TRBJ1-3; D remains unclear. The germline V and J ends were trimmed by 8 bases and 0 bases, with 8 bases remaining between them. CDR3 size: 13 residues. CDR1 and CDR2 (germline): MNHEY, SVGAGI. In DNA, the CDR3 is TGTGCCAGCCATTTCAGCTCTGGAAACACCATATATTTT. Protein sequence: CASHFSSGNTIYF.

The gene calls are TRBV28 and TRBJ1-2, with 9 bases identical to TRBD1. The CDR3 has 14 amino acids. The V gene end was trimmed by 8 bases and the J gene end by 3 bases; junction bases not matched to a gene: 7. The germline V gene encodes CDR1 MDHEN and CDR2 SYDVKM. This CDR3 reads CASSAGQGYYGYTF. The CDR3 region has the DNA TGTGCCAGCTCCGCGGGACAGGGCTACTATGGCTACACCTTC.

The chain's CDR3 is CASSPAGPPTDTQYF. The CDR3 DNA is TGTGCCAGCTCACCTGCAGGGCCTCCCACAGATACGCAGTATTTT. V is TRBV18 and J is TRBJ2-3; D may be TRBD1 (5 bases). With 3 bases removed from V and 2 bases from J, the gap between germline ends came to 12 bases. The CDR3 loop spans 15 amino acids. The V gene's germline CDR1 is KGHSH and CDR2 LQKENI.

This chain joins TRBV5-4 and TRBJ2-5; 9 nucleotides line up with TRBD1. Germline CDR1 is SGHNT and CDR2 is YYREEE (reference sequence). The CDR3 runs to 15 residues. V shed 4 bases and J 4 bases; nucleotides not matched to a gene: 8. CDR3 region: CASSKDRGRGETQYF. For the CDR3, the DNA is TGTGCCAGCAGCAAGGACAGGGGCAGGGGAGAGACCCAGTACTTC.

This clone was recorded only once. The CDR3 here is CASSSDRTPEFF. The CDR3 bases are TGTGCCAGCAGTTCCGACAGGACCCCGGAGTTCTTC. This sequence joins TRBV27 and TRBJ2-1; possibly TRBD1 for D (6 bases). V lost 4 bases and J lost 14, with 15 bases in between. CDR1 is MNHEY and CDR2 is SMNVEV in the germline V gene (reference sequence). This CDR3 comprises 12 residues.

The V call is TRBV18, the J call TRBJ2-1; 12 positions agree with TRBD2. Trimming took 8 bases from V and 9 from J; bases not matched to a gene: 17. This CDR3 has 17 amino acids. The V gene's germline CDR1 is KGHSH and CDR2 LQKENI. The CDR3 is CASARASGRAGGSEQFF. CDR3 bases: TGTGCCAGCGCCCGCGCTAGCGGGAGGGCGGGAGGTAGTGAGCAGTTCTTC.

This sequence joins TRBV3-1 (or the pseudogene TRBV3-2) and TRBJ1-1; 10 bases fit TRBD1. From germline, CDR1 is LGHDT and CDR2 YNNKEL (reference sequence). Trimming at V came to 4 bases and at J to 4 bases, leaving 3 bases not matched to a gene. CDR3 length: 14 amino acids. CDR3 protein: CASSPRTGGTEAFF. CDR3 nucleotide sequence: TGTGCCAGCAGCCCCAGGACAGGGGGCACTGAAGCTTTCTTT.

The chain employs TRBV5-1 and TRBJ1-5; D is perhaps TRBD1 (5 bases). Per germline, CDR1 SGHRS and CDR2 YFSETQ. The CDR3 runs to 15 residues. V was clipped by 0 bases and J by 6 bases, with 13 bases between them. The CDR3 DNA sequence: TGCGCCAGCAGCTTGGCCGGGAGGGGCGGTCAGCCCCAGCATTTT. This codes for CASSLAGRGGQPQHF.

The V call is TRBV9, the J call TRBJ2-3, with 12 bases aligning to TRBD1. Trimming at V came to 3 bases and at J to 0 bases, leaving 8 bases not matched to a gene. Germline CDR1 SGDLS, CDR2 YYNGEE. This CDR3 is built from 18 residues. CDR3 residues: CASSALGQGAGSTDTQYF. CDR3 nucleotide sequence: TGTGCCAGCAGCGCCTTGGGACAGGGGGCCGGCAGCACAGATACGCAGTATTTT.

This chain links TRBV3-1 (or the pseudogene TRBV3-2) with TRBJ1-4; D uncertain. From germline, CDR1 is LGHDT and CDR2 YNNKEL (reference sequence). The CDR3 length is 12 residues. V lost 8 bases, J lost 8 bases, and 12 bases lay in between. The CDR3 is CASSQGREKLFF. The CDR3 bases are TGTGCCAGCTCTCAAGGGAGGGAAAAACTGTTTTTT.

The chain has TRBV5-1 and TRBJ2-5; 7 bases map to TRBD2. This CDR3 region has 15 residues. Germline V gene lookup returns CDR1 SGHRS and CDR2 YFSETQ. The trim removed 0 bases at V and 5 bases at J, leaving 7 bases unmatched. The CDR3 DNA reads TGCGCCAGCAGCTTGGAAGGACTAGAGAGTGAGACCCAGTACTTC. It translates to CASSLEGLESETQYF.